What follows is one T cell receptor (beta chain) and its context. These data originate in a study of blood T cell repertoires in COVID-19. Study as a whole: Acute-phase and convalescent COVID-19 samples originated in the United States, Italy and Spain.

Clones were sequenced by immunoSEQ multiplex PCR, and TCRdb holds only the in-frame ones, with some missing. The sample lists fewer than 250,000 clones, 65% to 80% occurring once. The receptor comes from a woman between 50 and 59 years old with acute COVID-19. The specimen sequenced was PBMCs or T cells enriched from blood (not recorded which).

CDR3 loop: CASSLPRDRGSDETQYF. Written as DNA, the CDR3 is TGTGCCAGCAGCCTCCCAAGGGACAGGGGGTCGGATGAGACCCAGTACTTC. The chain couples TRBV7-2 to TRBJ2-5; 11 bases align to TRBD1. CDR3 length equals 17 residues. Germline CDR1 is SGHTA and CDR2 is FQGNSA. After removal of 5 bases from V and 5 bases from J, the junction contained 13 bases not matched to a gene.